This paragraph reports one T cell receptor (beta chain). These data originate in a study of blood T cell repertoires in COVID-19. The CDR3 is 14 amino acids. V gave up 1 base and J gave up 13 bases, with 18 bases separating them. Per germline, CDR1 SNHLY and CDR2 FYNNEI. In the original processing: The assay estimated nucleated cells by amplifying reference gene primers. Sequencing was performed with immunoSEQ multiplex PCR; in TCRdb, only in-frame clones are kept and a portion is missing. Clone size and the V and J calls come from that table; the DNA yielded D and trimming. The sample has fewer than 250,000 clones, 83% seen once.

The rearrangement uses TRBV2 and TRBJ2-3, with D hard to call. Input material: peripheral blood. This clonotype was obtained from a woman aged 40 to 49 with active or convalescent COVID-19. CDR3 coding DNA: TGTGCCAGCAGTGAAGTGGGTAGCTCCCCCTGGGAGTATTTT. It encodes CASSEVGSSPWEYF.